This T cell receptor (beta chain) was recovered during a study of T cells in Graves' hyperthyroidism and ophthalmopathy. At the level of the study: Peripheral blood was taken when the disease was first diagnosed, before any treatment began.

This clonotype was picked up many times. At least 3 on the Clinical Activity Score was recorded for ophthalmopathy patients, who also had NOSPECS grade at least 4 and duration under 3 months. Diagnoses were made from clinical symptoms, serum measures (thyroxine and TRAb), thyroid ultrasound and orbital computed tomography. Extraction of PBMCs used 8.5 to 10 ml of fresh peripheral blood. TCR beta CDR3 regions were amplified from RNA. First-round RT-PCR of the TCR CDR3 relied on the HTBI primer set. MiXCR, applied by TCRdb to the multiplex PCR reads, yields one record per CDR3 protein. The sample includes approximately 400,000 distinct CDR3 sequences, about 18% seen only once; the top ten take 40%. CDR3 length: 16 residues. J gave up 2 bases and V 0 bases, and 4 bases lay outside the gene matches. CDR1 SGDLS and CDR2 YYNGEE come from the germline V gene.

This rearrangement joins TRBV9 to TRBJ2-3; 9 bases match TRBD2. Sequenced input: blood. This clonotype originated in a man aged 18 to 30 with Graves' ophthalmopathy. The DNA for the CDR3 is TGTGCCAGCAGCGTAGTTAGCGGGGGAACCACAGATACGCAGTATTTT. Translating it yields CASSVVSGGTTDTQYF.